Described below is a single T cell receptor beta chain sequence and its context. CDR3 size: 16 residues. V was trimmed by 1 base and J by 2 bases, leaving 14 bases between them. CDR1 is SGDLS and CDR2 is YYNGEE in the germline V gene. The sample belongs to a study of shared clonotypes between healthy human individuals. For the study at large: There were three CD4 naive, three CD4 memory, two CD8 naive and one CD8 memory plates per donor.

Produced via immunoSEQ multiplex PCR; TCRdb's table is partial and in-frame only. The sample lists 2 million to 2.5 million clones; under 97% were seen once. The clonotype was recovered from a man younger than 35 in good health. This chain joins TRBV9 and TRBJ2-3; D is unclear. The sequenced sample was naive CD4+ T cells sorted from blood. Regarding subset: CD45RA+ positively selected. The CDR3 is CASSVSPLGVTDTQYF. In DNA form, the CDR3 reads TGTGCCAGCAGCGTATCCCCTCTTGGGGTCACAGATACGCAGTATTTT.